There are a few counts of the clone carrying this T cell receptor (beta chain). The sample belongs to a study of blood T cells in healthy people across ages. V gave up 4 bases and J gave up 2 bases; unmatched junction bases: 9. The germline V gene encodes CDR1 MNHEY and CDR2 SVGEGT. This CDR3 region has 16 residues. A second PCR of roughly 7 to 11 cycles used a sample-barcoded 5' primer and a J-beta primer mix. In TCRdb, the 5' RACE reads were re-called with MiXCR into one record per CDR3 protein. The repertoire has roughly 500,000 distinct CDR3 sequences, about 25% of them found once; the top ten carry just under 9%. A further study also used this sample, focusing on T cells of mothers and their children.

The chain joins TRBV6-2 or TRBV6-3 to TRBJ2-7; 9 bases fit TRBD1. Sequenced: blood. This clonotype originated in a boy between 10 and 17 years old in good health. In DNA form, the CDR3 reads TGTGCCAGCAGTTCACCGGGACAGGGAAGGCCCTACGAGCAGTACTTC. Translated, it gives CASSSPGQGRPYEQYF.